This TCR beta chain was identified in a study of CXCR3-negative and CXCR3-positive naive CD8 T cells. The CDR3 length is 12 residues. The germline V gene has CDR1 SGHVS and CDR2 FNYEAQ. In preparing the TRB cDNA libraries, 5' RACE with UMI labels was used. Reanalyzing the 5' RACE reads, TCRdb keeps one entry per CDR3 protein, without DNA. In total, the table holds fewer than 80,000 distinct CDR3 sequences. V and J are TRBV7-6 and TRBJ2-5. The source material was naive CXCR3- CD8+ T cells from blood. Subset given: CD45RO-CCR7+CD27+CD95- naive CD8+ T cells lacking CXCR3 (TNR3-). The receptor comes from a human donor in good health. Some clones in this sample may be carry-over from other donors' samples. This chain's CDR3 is CASSWIQETQYF.